This T cell receptor beta chain was documented in a study of T-cell reconstitution after alpha-beta-depleted transplantation in children. Unique molecular identifiers were incorporated into the prepared TCRbeta library. TCRdb reprocessed the PCR reads via MiXCR and lists one record per CDR3 protein. The data contain about 110,000 distinct CDR3 sequences, around a tenth of them singletons. General study points: T-cell numbers and diversity, one year after transplant, stemmed largely from T cells that were newly produced. Reportedly, alpha-beta T cells present about two months post-transplant originated from several hundred expanded clones of graft origin. Surviving recipient cells, namely T cells and thymic progenitors, were the source of high day-60 TCRbeta diversity in some patients.

On this clonotype itself: Its antigen is not identified.

This TCR came from a boy aged 2 to 9 with acute lymphoblastic leukemia, due to receive a stem cell transplant. The sequences come from PBMCs, collected before TCRalphabeta/CD19-depleted stem cell transplant.

The CDR3 loop reads CAMGPGVLGGPNEKLFF. The CDR3 DNA reads as TGTGCCATGGGCCCCGGGGTCCTGGGGGGCCCTAATGAAAAACTGTTTTTT. The rearrangement joins TRBV4-2 to TRBJ1-4, with D tentatively TRBD1 (6 bases). Germline V lookup: CDR1 LGHNA, CDR2 YNFKEQ. This CDR3 has 17 residues. V was cut by 10 bases and J by 3 bases, with 24 bases left in between.